A selection of T cell receptor beta chains follows, all from one sample in a study of human thymus T cells. Measured with immunoSEQ multiplex PCR; TCRdb has only the in-frame clones, and not every one. This table has some 120,000 clones, around 94% appearing once. The sequenced material came from thymus tissue. The receptors were gathered from a boy under three years old with a congenital heart defect but otherwise immunologically healthy. Both conserved end residues are part of each CDR3. D genes are given only for firm matches. Rows may omit the clone size; those that give it use once, few, many or a size class.

D | J | V | size | CDR3 | DNA
TRBD2 | TRBJ2-5 | TRBV27 | . | CASSLRTSEETQYF | TGTGCCAGCAGTCTGAGGACTAGCGAAGAGACCCAGTACTTC
. | TRBJ2-7 | TRBV30 | . | CAWTPIAANEQYF | TGTGCCTGGACCCCCATCGCGGCAAACGAGCAGTACTTC
. | TRBJ2-6 | TRBV27 | . | CASSTRAGANVLTF | TGTGCCAGCAGCACAAGGGCTGGGGCCAACGTCCTGACTTTC
. | TRBJ1-1 | TRBV6-5 | . | CASSYFRVGTEAFF | TGTGCCAGCAGTTACTTTCGGGTCGGCACTGAAGCTTTCTTT
TRBD1 | TRBJ2-7 | TRBV9 | . | CASSQTGDPAVDYEQYF | TGTGCCAGCAGCCAGACAGGGGACCCAGCGGTCGACTACGAGCAGTACTTC
TRBD1 | TRBJ1-1 | TRBV7-9 | . | CASSSEGQPVMNTEAFF | TGTGCCAGCAGCTCCGAGGGACAGCCAGTAATGAACACTGAAGCTTTCTTT
TRBD1 | TRBJ1-2 | TRBV6-1 | . | CASSEVETGVRWNYGYTF | TGTGCCAGCAGTGAAGTAGAGACAGGGGTGCGTTGGAACTATGGCTACACCTTC
TRBD2 | TRBJ2-1 | TRBV10-2 | . | CASSGLAGVIKQFF | TGCGCCAGCAGCGGACTAGCGGGAGTCATAAAGCAGTTCTTC
. | TRBJ1-3 | TRBV14 | once | CASKYGPSSGNTIYF | TGTGCCAGCAAGTACGGACCTAGCTCTGGAAACACCATATATTTT
. | TRBJ2-7 | TRBV10-3 | . | CAIRSGGGEQYF | TGTGCCATCAGATCCGGGGGCGGCGAGCAGTACTTC
. | TRBJ1-1 | TRBV15 | . | CATSGPTIARTEAFF | TGTGCCACCAGCGGCCCCACTATAGCTCGCACTGAAGCTTTCTTT
TRBD2 | TRBJ2-3 | TRBV9 | . | CASSVAIAGGNFGQYF | TGTGCCAGCAGCGTAGCTATAGCGGGGGGGAATTTCGGGCAGTATTTT
. | TRBJ2-1 | TRBV5-6 | . | CASSLEPSETYNEQFF | TGTGCCAGCAGCTTGGAACCTTCGGAGACCTACAATGAGCAGTTCTTC
TRBD2 | TRBJ2-7 | TRBV5-1 | . | CASSSGGHEQYF | TGCGCCAGCAGCTCGGGAGGGCACGAGCAGTACTTC
. | TRBJ1-2 | TRBV5-1 | . | CASSLVGGPYYGYTF | TGCGCCAGCAGCTTGGTGGGAGGCCCCTACTATGGCTACACCTTC
. | TRBJ1-2 | TRBV6-5 | . | CASSYFGGDYTF | TGTGCCAGCAGTTACTTTGGGGGCGACTACACCTTC
TRBD1 | TRBJ2-3 | TRBV10-2 | . | CASSLYGTGVDTQYF | TGCGCCAGCAGCCTCTACGGGACAGGCGTAGATACGCAGTATTTT
. | TRBJ1-1 | TRBV28 | . | CASSFRAENTEAFF | TGTGCCAGCAGTTTTAGGGCCGAGAACACTGAAGCTTTCTTT
TRBD2 | TRBJ2-7 | TRBV13 | once | CASSIRTSGGPRSYEQYF | TGTGCCAGCAGCATCCGGACTAGCGGGGGGCCAAGATCCTACGAGCAGTACTTC
TRBD2 | TRBJ2-3 | TRBV13 | . | CASSLSVSGDRSTDTQYF | TGTGCCAGCAGCTTATCGGTTAGCGGGGATAGGAGCACAGATACGCAGTATTTT
TRBD1 | TRBJ1-1 | TRBV6-6 | . | CASRTGGTNTEAFF | TGTGCCAGCAGAACAGGGGGCACGAACACTGAAGCTTTCTTT
. | TRBJ1-3 | TRBV29-1 | once | CSAPSNSGNTIYF | TGCAGCGCTCCGTCGAACTCTGGAAACACCATATATTTT
. | TRBJ2-7 | TRBV2 | . | CATKGPNSHHEQYF | TGTGCCACAAAGGGGCCGAACTCCCATCACGAGCAGTACTTC
. | TRBJ2-7 | TRBV4-3 | . | CASSQDLASGRLSYEQYF | TGCGCCAGCAGCCAAGATCTGGCCAGCGGACGGCTCTCCTACGAGCAGTACTTC
TRBD2 | TRBJ2-3 | TRBV9 | . | CASSIHSGDGTDTQYF | TGTGCCAGCAGCATCCATAGCGGGGACGGCACAGATACGCAGTATTTT
. | TRBJ2-7 | TRBV27 | . | CASSLYNSYEQYF | TGTGCCAGCAGTTTATACAACTCCTACGAGCAGTACTTC
TRBD1 | TRBJ1-5 | TRBV5-8 | . | CASSQRPGTGKNQPQHF | TGTGCCAGCAGCCAGAGACCCGGGACAGGGAAGAATCAGCCCCAGCATTTT
. | TRBJ2-5 | TRBV6-1 | . | CASSEGPRGAGQETQYF | TGTGCCAGCAGTGAAGGGCCAAGGGGCGCAGGGCAAGAGACCCAGTACTTC
. | TRBJ2-7 | TRBV6-6 | . | CASSVPGQRGEQYF | TGTGCCAGCAGCGTCCCGGGACAACGGGGCGAGCAGTACTTC
. | TRBJ2-7 | TRBV5-1 | . | CASSLGRSYEQYF | TGCGCCAGCAGCTTGGGCAGGTCCTACGAGCAGTACTTC
. | TRBJ2-2 | TRBV19 | . | CASTSGWNTGELFF | TGTGCCAGTACCTCAGGGTGGAACACCGGGGAGCTGTTTTTT
. | TRBJ1-1 | TRBV21-1 | . | CASSKRTRFFLQGWGDTEAFF | TGTGCCAGCAGCAAACGAACCCGATTCTTTTTACAGGGCTGGGGGGACACTGAAGCTTTCTTT
. | TRBJ2-7 | TRBV15 | . | CATSREREEDRPPSEQYF | TGTGCCACCAGCAGAGAGAGGGAAGAAGACAGGCCCCCGAGCGAGCAGTACTTC
. | TRBJ2-6 | TRBV19 | . | CASRARGPGANVLTF | TGTGCCAGTAGGGCGAGGGGTCCTGGGGCCAACGTCCTGACTTTC
. | TRBJ2-7 | TRBV11-2 | . | CASSLHGTYEQYF | TGTGCCAGCAGCTTACACGGGACCTACGAGCAGTACTTC
TRBD2 | TRBJ2-1 | TRBV10-2 | . | CASRLLGGGLYNEQFF | TGCGCCAGCAGACTCCTAGGCGGGGGGCTATACAATGAGCAGTTCTTC
. | TRBJ2-5 | TRBV30 | . | CAWTVRGQETQYF | TGTGCCTGGACTGTAAGGGGGCAAGAGACCCAGTACTTC
. | TRBJ2-7 | TRBV6-5 | . | CASSYFSEQYF | TGTGCCAGCAGTTACTTTTCCGAGCAGTACTTC
. | TRBJ2-5 | TRBV6-5 | once | CASTSAGYKETQYF | TGTGCCAGCACTAGCGCGGGTTACAAAGAGACCCAGTACTTC
TRBD2 | TRBJ2-1 | TRBV30 | . | CAWKGLADYNEQFF | TGTGCCTGGAAAGGGCTAGCGGATTACAATGAGCAGTTCTTC
. | TRBJ1-3 | TRBV7-4 | . | CASRTQGNSGNTIYF | TGTGCCAGCAGGACTCAGGGTAACTCTGGAAACACCATATATTTT
. | TRBJ2-1 | TRBV10-3 | . | CAISDKNEQFF | TGTGCCATCAGCGACAAGAATGAGCAGTTCTTC
. | TRBJ1-6 | TRBV28 | . | CASSLRGRGSPLHF | TGTGCCAGCAGCCTGAGGGGCAGGGGTTCACCCCTCCACTTT
TRBD1 | TRBJ2-7 | TRBV7-6 | . | CASSTDRGSYEQYF | TGTGCCAGCAGCACAGACAGGGGATCCTACGAGCAGTACTTC
. | TRBJ2-7 | TRBV4-3 | . | CASSPYWSLDYEQYF | TGCGCCAGCAGCCCCTATTGGTCCCTTGACTACGAGCAGTACTTC
TRBD1 | TRBJ2-7 | TRBV7-2 | . | CASSNNRGIWWDEQYF | TGTGCCAGCAGCAACAACAGGGGGATCTGGTGGGACGAGCAGTACTTC
. | TRBJ1-3 | TRBV6-1 | . | CASSEAREGLLYFSGNTIYF | TGTGCCAGCAGTGAAGCGAGGGAAGGACTGCTCTATTTCTCTGGAAACACCATATATTTT
TRBD1 | TRBJ2-3 | TRBV5-1 | once | CASSFGQGADTQYF | TGCGCCAGCAGCTTTGGACAGGGAGCGGATACGCAGTATTTT
. | TRBJ2-3 | TRBV11-2 | . | CASSLHGGQTDTQYF | TGTGCCAGCAGCTTACACGGGGGGCAGACAGATACGCAGTATTTT
. | TRBJ1-4 | TRBV4-3 | . | CASTVPGGEKLFF | TGCGCCAGCACTGTCCCGGGCGGTGAAAAACTGTTTTTT
. | TRBJ1-2 | TRBV11-2 | . | CASSLPPVSGADGYTF | TGTGCCAGCAGCTTACCCCCGGTTTCTGGGGCGGATGGCTACACCTTC
. | TRBJ1-4 | TRBV19 | . | CASSIVEGKLFF | TGTGCCAGTAGTATAGTCGAGGGAAAACTGTTTTTT
TRBD2 | TRBJ2-4 | TRBV9 | . | CASSVAPRGSGGNIQYF | TGTGCCAGCAGCGTAGCTCCCCGGGGTAGCGGGGGAAACATTCAGTACTTC
. | TRBJ1-2 | TRBV19 | . | CASSNSNYGYTF | TGTGCCAGTAGTAACAGTAACTATGGCTACACCTTC
TRBD1 | TRBJ1-2 | TRBV6-1 | . | CASGWTGREYGYTF | TGTGCCAGCGGGTGGACAGGGAGGGAATATGGCTACACCTTC
TRBD2 | TRBJ2-3 | TRBV27 | . | CASSLGTSGGLTQYF | TGTGCCAGCAGTTTAGGGACTAGCGGGGGACTTACGCAGTATTTT
. | TRBJ2-2 | TRBV27 | . | CASSLKTGPANTGELFF | TGTGCCAGCAGCCTAAAGACAGGCCCTGCGAACACCGGGGAGCTGTTTTTT